The 15 T cell receptor beta chains below come from one sample, sequenced in a study of blood T cell repertoires in COVID-19. The assay was immunoSEQ multiplex PCR, and TCRdb's table has in-frame clones only and misses some. The table lists about 120,000 clones, 85% to 90% of them singletons. Material for sequencing was peripheral blood. These receptors all come from a man between 65 and 80 years old with active or convalescent COVID-19.

The chain has TRBV28 and TRBJ2-7; 9 bases map to TRBD1. The CDR3 extends over 14 amino acids. The trim removed 4 bases at V and 4 bases at J, leaving 5 bases unmatched. Germline CDR1 reads MDHEN; CDR2 reads SYDVKM. This chain's CDR3 is CASSSRQGGYEQYF. The CDR3 nucleotides read TGTGCCAGCAGTTCGAGACAGGGGGGGTACGAGCAGTACTTC.

The chain recombines TRBV5-4 with TRBJ1-2, with D unclear. CDR3 size: 14 residues. Germline CDR1 is SGHNT and CDR2 is YYREEE (reference sequence). V gave up 0 bases and J gave up 3 bases, with 9 bases separating them. The CDR3 DNA reads TGTGCCAGCAGCTTGGGTGCGGAACACTATGGCTACACCTTC. Protein sequence: CASSLGAEHYGYTF.

The rearrangement uses TRBV6-5 and TRBJ1-2, with a tentative D call TRBD1 (6 bases). Trimming left V 6 bases short and J 0 bases short, with 8 bases between. The CDR3 consists of 13 residues. Germline CDR1 MNHEY, CDR2 SVGAGI. For the CDR3, the DNA is TGTGCCAGCAGAACAGGGTCTAACTATGGCTACACCTTC. Its protein product is CASRTGSNYGYTF.

This clone was seen once. The chain employs TRBV19 and TRBJ1-6; D is uncertain. The ends were cut back, 2 bases at V and 10 bases at J, with 12 bases in the middle. CDR3 length equals 14 residues. Germline lookup yields CDR1 LNHDA and CDR2 SQIVND (reference sequence). In nucleotides, the CDR3 is TGTGCCAGTAGTATACAGCAGGTTGGGTCACCCCTCCACTTT. Its protein is CASSIQQVGSPLHF.

The chain combines TRBV4-1 with TRBJ2-3, with 7 positions matching TRBD2. CDR3 length: 19 amino acids. Germline V gives CDR1 MGHRA, CDR2 YSYEKL. Trimming cost V 0 bases and J 6 bases; bases outside gene matches: 18. The CDR3 is CASSQDGNLAGGRGDTQYF. The DNA of the CDR3 is TGCGCCAGCAGCCAAGATGGGAACTTAGCGGGCGGGAGAGGGGATACGCAGTATTTT.

In this sample, this clone turned up a few times. The chain joins TRBV6-4 to TRBJ2-1, with D possibly TRBD1 on 6 matching bases. Germline V gives CDR1 MRHNA, CDR2 SNTAGT. Deletions cut 0 bases from V and 8 bases from J, with 14 bases between. The CDR3 runs 15 residues. CDR3 in DNA: TGTGCCAGCAGTGACTCACCCGGCAGGGGCGATGAGCAGTTCTTC. Protein product: CASSDSPGRGDEQFF.

The chain joins TRBV18 to TRBJ2-1; D may be TRBD2 (5 bases). The V end was cut by 5 bases, the J end by 6 bases, with 14 bases between. Germline V gene data show CDR1 as KGHSH and CDR2 as LQKENI. The CDR3 runs 14 residues. CDR3 DNA sequence: TGTGCCAGCTCAGGGCAGAGGGTCGGCAATGAGCAGTTCTTC. Translation: CASSGQRVGNEQFF.

V gene TRBV19 combines with J gene TRBJ2-7; D is perhaps TRBD2 (6 bases). This CDR3 has 15 amino acids. The germline V and J ends were trimmed by 5 bases and 2 bases, with 16 bases remaining between them. CDR1 is LNHDA, CDR2 SQIVND, per germline (reference sequence). The CDR3 protein is CASSPRGTFPYEQYF. DNA for the CDR3: TGTGCCAGTAGTCCTCGGGGGACTTTTCCCTACGAGCAGTACTTC. Full variable domain (rest looked up from reference TRBV19 and TRBJ2-7): DGGITQSPKYLFRKEGQNVTLSCEQNLNHDAMYWYRQDPGQGLRLIYYSQIVNDFQKGDIAEGYSVSREKKESFPLTVTSAQKNPTAFYLCASSPRGTFPYEQYFGPGTRLTVT.

The chain uses TRBV2 and TRBJ2-5; no clear D gene. Trimming removed 3 bases from V and 5 bases from J, with 19 bases in between. The CDR3 is 16 residues long. Germline CDR1 SNHLY, CDR2 FYNNEI. DNA for the CDR3: TGTGCCAGCAGTGATTGGTATTCCCCCACAAAGGAGACCCAGTACTTC. Protein product: CASSDWYSPTKETQYF. Looking up the rest from reference TRBV2 and TRBJ2-5 gives the full variable domain: EPEVTQTPSHQVTQMGQEVILRCVPISNHLYFYWYRQILGQKVEFLVSFYNNEISEKSEIFDDQFSVERPDGSNFTLKIRSTKLEDSAMYFCASSDWYSPTKETQYFGPGTRLLVL.

The rearrangement links TRBV4-1 to TRBJ2-2, with 8 bases fitting TRBD1. The V gene's germline CDR1 is MGHRA and CDR2 YSYEKL. V shed 2 bases, J shed 1 base, and the junction held 9 bases outside the gene matches. The CDR3 is 18 amino acids. CDR3 in amino acids: CASSQLKGQGENTGELFF. The CDR3, as DNA: TGCGCCAGCAGCCAACTAAAAGGACAGGGTGAGAACACCGGGGAGCTGTTTTTT.

This clone was observed once. V gene TRBV6-7 combines with J gene TRBJ2-1, with D tentatively TRBD2 (5 bases). TRBV6-7 qualifies as an ORF whose function is uncertain. The V gene lost 0 bases and the J gene lost 12 bases, with 18 bases spanning the gap. This CDR3 is built from 15 residues. CDR3: CASSYSRTSQEGQFF. As DNA, the CDR3 is TGTGCCAGCAGTTACTCTCGGACTTCCCAGGAAGGGCAGTTCTTC.

V and J are TRBV7-9 and TRBJ2-2, with a weak D call TRBD1 (6 bases). Trimming pared 3 bases from V and 7 bases from J, leaving 12 bases between. This CDR3 has 14 residues. The V gene's germline CDR1 is SEHNR and CDR2 FQNEAQ (reference sequence). CDR3 in DNA: TGTGCCAGCAGCTTGGGACACCTTGACGGGGAGCTGTTTTTT. It codes for CASSLGHLDGELFF.

The genes are TRBV6-5 and TRBJ2-1; 12 nucleotides match TRBD2. The V gene's germline CDR1 is MNHEY and CDR2 SVGAGI. Trimming took 5 bases from V and 10 from J; bases not matched to a gene: 6. This CDR3 has 14 amino acids. CDR3 sequence: CASSRLAGAEEQFF. The CDR3 DNA follows: TGTGCCAGCAGTCGACTAGCGGGAGCAGAGGAGCAGTTCTTC.

This chain links TRBV28 with TRBJ1-2; D is possibly TRBD1 (5 bases). V lost 7 bases and J lost 1, with 13 bases in between. Looked up from germline, CDR1 is MDHEN and CDR2 is SYDVKM. This CDR3 is built from 14 residues. DNA of the CDR3: TGTGCCAGCACCCGGGGGTCCGTTAACTATGGCTACACCTTC. This sequence encodes CASTRGSVNYGYTF.

The chain couples TRBV27 to TRBJ2-7, with 9 bases identical to TRBD2. The CDR3 totals 19 residues. V was pared by 5 bases and J by 0 bases, with 17 bases of the junction left unmatched. CDR1 and CDR2 from the germline V gene are MNHEY and SMNVEV (reference sequence). CDR3 DNA sequence: TGTGCCAGCAGTCCCTCCCCTGGACTAGCGCCGACCTTCTCCTACGAGCAGTACTTC. Its translation is CASSPSPGLAPTFSYEQYF.